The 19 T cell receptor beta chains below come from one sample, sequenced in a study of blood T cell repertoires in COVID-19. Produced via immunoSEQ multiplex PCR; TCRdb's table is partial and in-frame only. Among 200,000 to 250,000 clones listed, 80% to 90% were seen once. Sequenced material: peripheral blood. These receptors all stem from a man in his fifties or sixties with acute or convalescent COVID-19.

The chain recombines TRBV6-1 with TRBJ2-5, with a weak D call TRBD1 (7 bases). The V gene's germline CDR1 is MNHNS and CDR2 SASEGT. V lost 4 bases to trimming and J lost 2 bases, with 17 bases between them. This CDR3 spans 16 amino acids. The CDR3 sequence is CASSGGQSGAQETQYF. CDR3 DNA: TGTGCCAGCAGTGGGGGACAGTCGGGGGCACAAGAGACCCAGTACTTC.

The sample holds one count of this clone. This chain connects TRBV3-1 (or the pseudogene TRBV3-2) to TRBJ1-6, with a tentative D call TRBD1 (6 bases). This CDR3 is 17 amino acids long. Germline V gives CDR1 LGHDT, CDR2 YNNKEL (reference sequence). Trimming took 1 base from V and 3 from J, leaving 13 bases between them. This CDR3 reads CASSQASGARYNSPLHF. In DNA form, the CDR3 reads TGTGCCAGCAGCCAAGCCTCAGGGGCCCGCTATAATTCACCCCTCCACTTT.

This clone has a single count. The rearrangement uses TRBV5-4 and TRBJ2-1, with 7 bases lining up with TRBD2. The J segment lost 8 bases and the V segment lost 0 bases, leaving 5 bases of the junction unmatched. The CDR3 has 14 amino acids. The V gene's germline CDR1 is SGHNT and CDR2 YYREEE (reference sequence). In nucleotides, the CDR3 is TGTGCCAGCAGCTTGGGGAAACGGGGGGATGAGCAGTTCTTC. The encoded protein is CASSLGKRGDEQFF.

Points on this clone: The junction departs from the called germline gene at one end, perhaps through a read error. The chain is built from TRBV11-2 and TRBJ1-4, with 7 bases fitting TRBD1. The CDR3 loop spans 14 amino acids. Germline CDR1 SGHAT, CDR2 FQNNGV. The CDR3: CASSLGQGFEQLFF. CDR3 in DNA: TGTGCCAGCAGCTTAGGACAGGGATTTGAACAACTGTTTTTT. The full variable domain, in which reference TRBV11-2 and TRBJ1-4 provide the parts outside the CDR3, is EAGVAQSPRYKIIEKRQSVAFWCNPISGHATLYWYQQILGQGPKLLIQFQNNGVVDDSQLPKDRFSAERLKGVDSTLKIQPAKLEDSAVYLCASSLGQGFEQLFFGSGTQLSVL.

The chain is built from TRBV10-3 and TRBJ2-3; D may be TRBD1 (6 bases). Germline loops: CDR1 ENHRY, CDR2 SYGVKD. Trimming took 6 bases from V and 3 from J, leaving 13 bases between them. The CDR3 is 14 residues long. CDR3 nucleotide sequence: TGTGCCATCAGGGGGACACTCTCAACAGATACGCAGTATTTT. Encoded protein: CAIRGTLSTDTQYF.

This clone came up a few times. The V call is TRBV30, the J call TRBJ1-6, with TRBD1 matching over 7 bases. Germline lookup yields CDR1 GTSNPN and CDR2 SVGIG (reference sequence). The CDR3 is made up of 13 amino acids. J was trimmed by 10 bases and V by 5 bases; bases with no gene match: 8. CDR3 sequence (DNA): TGTGCCTGGGGAACAGGGGACAACTCACCCCTCCACTTT. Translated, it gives CAWGTGDNSPLHF. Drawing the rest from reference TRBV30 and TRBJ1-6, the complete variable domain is SQTIHQWPATLVQPVGSPLSLECTVEGTSNPNLYWYRQAAGRGLQLLFYSVGIGQISSEVPQNLSASRPQDRQFILSSKKLLLSDSGFYLCAWGTGDNSPLHFGNGTRLTVT.

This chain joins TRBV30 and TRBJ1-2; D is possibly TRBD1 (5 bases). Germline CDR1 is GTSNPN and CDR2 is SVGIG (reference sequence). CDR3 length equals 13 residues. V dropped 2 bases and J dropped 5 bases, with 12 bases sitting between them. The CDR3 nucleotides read TGTGCCTGGAGTCGGGGGATAGGGTATGGCTACACCTTC. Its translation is CAWSRGIGYGYTF. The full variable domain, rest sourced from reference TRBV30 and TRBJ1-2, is SQTIHQWPATLVQPVGSPLSLECTVEGTSNPNLYWYRQAAGRGLQLLFYSVGIGQISSEVPQNLSASRPQDRQFILSSKKLLLSDSGFYLCAWSRGIGYGYTFGSGTRLTVV.

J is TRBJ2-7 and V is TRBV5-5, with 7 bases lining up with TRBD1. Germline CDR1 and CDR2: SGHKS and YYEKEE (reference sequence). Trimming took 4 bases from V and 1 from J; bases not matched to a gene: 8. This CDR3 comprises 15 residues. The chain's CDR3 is CASSRDSFRSYEQYF. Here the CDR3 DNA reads TGTGCCAGCAGCCGGGACAGTTTTCGATCCTACGAGCAGTACTTC.

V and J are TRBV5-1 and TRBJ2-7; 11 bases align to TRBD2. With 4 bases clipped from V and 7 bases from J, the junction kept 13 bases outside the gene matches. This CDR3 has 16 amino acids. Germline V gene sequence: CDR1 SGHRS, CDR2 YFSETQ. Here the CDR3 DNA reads TGCGCCAGCAGCCTAGGGACTAGCGGTTCCTGGGGGGAGCAGTACTTC. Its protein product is CASSLGTSGSWGEQYF.

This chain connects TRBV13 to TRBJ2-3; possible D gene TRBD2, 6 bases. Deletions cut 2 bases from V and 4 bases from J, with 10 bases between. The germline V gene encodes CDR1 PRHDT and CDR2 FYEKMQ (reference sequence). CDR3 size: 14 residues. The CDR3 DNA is TGTGCCAGCAGCTTAACTCCTAGCGCAGATACGCAGTATTTT. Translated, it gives CASSLTPSADTQYF.

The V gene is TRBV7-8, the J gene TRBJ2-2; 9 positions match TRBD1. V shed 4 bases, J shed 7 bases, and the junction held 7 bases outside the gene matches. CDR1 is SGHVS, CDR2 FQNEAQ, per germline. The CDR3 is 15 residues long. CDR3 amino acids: CASSSGQGSIGELFF. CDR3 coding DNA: TGTGCCAGCAGCTCGGGACAGGGAAGTATCGGGGAGCTGTTTTTT.

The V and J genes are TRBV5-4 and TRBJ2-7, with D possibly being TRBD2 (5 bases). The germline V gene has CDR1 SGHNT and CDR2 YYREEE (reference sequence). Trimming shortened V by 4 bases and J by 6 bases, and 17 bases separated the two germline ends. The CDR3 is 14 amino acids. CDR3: CASSHVRTPLEQYF. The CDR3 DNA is TGTGCCAGCAGCCACGTCAGGACTCCGCTCGAGCAGTACTTC.

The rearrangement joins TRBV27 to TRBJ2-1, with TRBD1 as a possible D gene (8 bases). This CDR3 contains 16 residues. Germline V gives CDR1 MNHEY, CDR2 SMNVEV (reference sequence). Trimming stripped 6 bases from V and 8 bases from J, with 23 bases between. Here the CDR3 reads CASSMDREGIGDEQFF. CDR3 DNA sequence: TGTGCCAGCAGCATGGACAGGGAGGGGATTGGTGATGAGCAGTTCTTC.

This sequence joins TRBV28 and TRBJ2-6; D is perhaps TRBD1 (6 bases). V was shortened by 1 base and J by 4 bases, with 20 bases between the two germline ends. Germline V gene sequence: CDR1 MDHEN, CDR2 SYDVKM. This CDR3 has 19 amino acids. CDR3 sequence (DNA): TGTGCCAGCAGTTTATTCCTACGTCAGGGGTTGAACGGGGCCAACGTCCTGACTTTC. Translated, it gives CASSLFLRQGLNGANVLTF.

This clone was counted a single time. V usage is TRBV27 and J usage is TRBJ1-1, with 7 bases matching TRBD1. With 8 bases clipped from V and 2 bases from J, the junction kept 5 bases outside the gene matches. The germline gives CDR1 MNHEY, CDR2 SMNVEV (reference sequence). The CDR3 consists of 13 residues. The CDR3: CASRRQGNTEAFF. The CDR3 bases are TGTGCCAGCCGCAGACAGGGAAACACTGAAGCTTTCTTT.

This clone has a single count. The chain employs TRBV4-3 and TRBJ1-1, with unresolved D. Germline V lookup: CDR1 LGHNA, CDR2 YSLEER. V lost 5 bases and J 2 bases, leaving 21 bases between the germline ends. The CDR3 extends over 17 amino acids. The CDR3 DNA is TGCGCCAGCAGCTCAAGCCCGAGACACCCTGGAAACACTGAAGCTTTCTTT. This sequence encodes CASSSSPRHPGNTEAFF.

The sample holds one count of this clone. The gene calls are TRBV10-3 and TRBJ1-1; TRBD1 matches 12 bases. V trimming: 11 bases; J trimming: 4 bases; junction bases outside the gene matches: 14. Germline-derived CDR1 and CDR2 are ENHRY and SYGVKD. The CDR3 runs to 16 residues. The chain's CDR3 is CAASSGTGGAGTEAFF. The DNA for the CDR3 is TGTGCCGCCTCCTCCGGGACAGGGGGCGCCGGCACTGAAGCTTTCTTT.

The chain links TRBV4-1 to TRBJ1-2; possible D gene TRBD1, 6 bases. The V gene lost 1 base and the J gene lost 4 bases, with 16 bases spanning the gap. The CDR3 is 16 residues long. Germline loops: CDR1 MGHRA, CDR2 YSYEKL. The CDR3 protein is CASSQVRSTGIYGYTF. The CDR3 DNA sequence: TGCGCCAGCAGCCAAGTTCGGTCCACAGGGATCTATGGCTACACCTTC.

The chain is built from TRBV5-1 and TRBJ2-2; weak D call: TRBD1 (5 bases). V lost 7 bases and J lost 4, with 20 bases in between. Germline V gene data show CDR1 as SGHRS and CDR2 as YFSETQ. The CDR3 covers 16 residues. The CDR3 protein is CASGPGPFSSTGELFF. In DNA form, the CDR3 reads TGCGCCAGCGGCCCAGGGCCCTTTTCCTCCACCGGGGAGCTGTTTTTT. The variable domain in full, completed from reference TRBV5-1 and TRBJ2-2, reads KAGVTQTPRYLIKTRGQQVTLSCSPISGHRSVSWYQQTPGQGLQFLFEYFSETQRNKGNFPGRFSGRQFSNSRSEMNVSTLELGDSALYLCASGPGPFSSTGELFFGEGSRLTVL.